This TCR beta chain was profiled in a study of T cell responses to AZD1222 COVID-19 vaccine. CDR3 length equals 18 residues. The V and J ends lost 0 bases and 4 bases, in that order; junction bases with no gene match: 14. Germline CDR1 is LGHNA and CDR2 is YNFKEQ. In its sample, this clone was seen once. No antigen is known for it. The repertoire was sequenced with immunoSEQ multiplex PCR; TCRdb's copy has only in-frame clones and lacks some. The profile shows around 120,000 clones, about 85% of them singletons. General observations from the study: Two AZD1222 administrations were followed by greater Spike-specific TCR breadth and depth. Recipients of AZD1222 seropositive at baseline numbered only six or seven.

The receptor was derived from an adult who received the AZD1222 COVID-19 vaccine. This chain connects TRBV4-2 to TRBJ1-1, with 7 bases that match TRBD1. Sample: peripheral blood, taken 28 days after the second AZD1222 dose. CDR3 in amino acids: CASSQDLTGLGRGTEAFF. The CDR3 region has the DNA TGTGCCAGCAGCCAAGATTTGACAGGGCTTGGCAGGGGCACTGAAGCTTTCTTT.